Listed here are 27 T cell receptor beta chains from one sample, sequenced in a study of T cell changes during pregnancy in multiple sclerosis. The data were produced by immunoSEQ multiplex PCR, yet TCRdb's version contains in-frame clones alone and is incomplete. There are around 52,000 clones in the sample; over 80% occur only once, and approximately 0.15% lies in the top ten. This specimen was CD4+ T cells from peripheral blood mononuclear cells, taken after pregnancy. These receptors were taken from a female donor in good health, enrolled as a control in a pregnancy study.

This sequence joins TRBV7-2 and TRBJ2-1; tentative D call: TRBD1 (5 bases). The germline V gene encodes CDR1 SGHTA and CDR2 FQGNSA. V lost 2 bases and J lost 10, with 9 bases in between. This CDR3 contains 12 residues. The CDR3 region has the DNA TGTGCCAGCAGCTTATCCCGGACAGAGCAGTTCTTC. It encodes CASSLSRTEQFF.

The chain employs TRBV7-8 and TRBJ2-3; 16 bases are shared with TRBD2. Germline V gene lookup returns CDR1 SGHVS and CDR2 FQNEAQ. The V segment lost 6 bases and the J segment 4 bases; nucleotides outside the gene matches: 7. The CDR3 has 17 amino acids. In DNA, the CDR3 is TGTGCCAGCAGACCTCCGGGACTAGCGGGGGGGCCAGATACGCAGTATTTT. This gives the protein CASRPPGLAGGPDTQYF.

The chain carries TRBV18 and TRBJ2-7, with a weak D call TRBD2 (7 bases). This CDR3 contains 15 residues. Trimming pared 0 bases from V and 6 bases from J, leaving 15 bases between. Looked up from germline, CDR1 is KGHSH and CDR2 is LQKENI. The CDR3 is CASSPPRGGRGEQYF. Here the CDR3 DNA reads TGTGCCAGCTCACCACCTAGGGGGGGCCGTGGCGAGCAGTACTTC. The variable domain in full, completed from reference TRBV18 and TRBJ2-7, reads NAGVMQNPRHLVRRRGQEARLRCSPMKGHSHVYWYRQLPEEGLKFMVYLQKENIIDESGMPKERFSAEFPKEGPSILRIQQVVRGDSAAYFCASSPPRGGRGEQYFGPGTRLTVT.

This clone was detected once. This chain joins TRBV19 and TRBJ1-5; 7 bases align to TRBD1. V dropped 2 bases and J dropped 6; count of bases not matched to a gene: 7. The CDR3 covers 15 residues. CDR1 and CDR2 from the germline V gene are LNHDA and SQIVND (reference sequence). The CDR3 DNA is TGTGCCAGTAGTATAAGGTCAGGGGGTGGTCAGCCCCAGCATTTT. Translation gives CASSIRSGGGQPQHF.

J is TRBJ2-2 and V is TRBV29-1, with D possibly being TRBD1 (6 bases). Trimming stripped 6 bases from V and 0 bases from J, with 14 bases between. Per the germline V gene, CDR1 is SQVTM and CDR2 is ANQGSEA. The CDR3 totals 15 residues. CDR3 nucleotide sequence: TGCAGCGTCTATGGGGGCGCCGCGAACACCGGGGAGCTGTTTTTT. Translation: CSVYGGAANTGELFF.

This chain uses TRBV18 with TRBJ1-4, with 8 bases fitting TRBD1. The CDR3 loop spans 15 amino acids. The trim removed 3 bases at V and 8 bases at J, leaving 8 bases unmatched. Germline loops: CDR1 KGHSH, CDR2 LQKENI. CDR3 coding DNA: TGTGCCAGCTCACCCTTCGACAGGGGTCTGGAAAAACTGTTTTTT. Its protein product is CASSPFDRGLEKLFF.

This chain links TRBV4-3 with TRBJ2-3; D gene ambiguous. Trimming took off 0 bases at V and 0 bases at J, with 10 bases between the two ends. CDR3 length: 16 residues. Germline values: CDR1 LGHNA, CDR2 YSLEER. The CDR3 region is CASSQDQAGSTDTQYF. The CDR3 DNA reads TGCGCCAGCAGCCAAGATCAGGCAGGTAGCACAGATACGCAGTATTTT.

The CDR3 region is CATSRGGSNTGELFF. In nucleotides, the CDR3 is TGTGCCACCAGCAGAGGAGGATCGAACACCGGGGAGCTGTTTTTT. The chain joins TRBV15 to TRBJ2-2; D ambiguous. This CDR3 contains 15 residues. Per the germline V gene, CDR1 is LNHNV and CDR2 is YYDKDF (reference sequence). V was pared by 1 base and J by 0 bases, with 6 bases between.

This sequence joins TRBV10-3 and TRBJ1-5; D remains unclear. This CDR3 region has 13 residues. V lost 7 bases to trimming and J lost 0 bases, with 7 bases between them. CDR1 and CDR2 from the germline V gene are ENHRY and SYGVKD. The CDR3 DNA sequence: TGTGCCATCAATCGGGATAGCAATCAGCCCCAGCATTTT. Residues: CAINRDSNQPQHF.

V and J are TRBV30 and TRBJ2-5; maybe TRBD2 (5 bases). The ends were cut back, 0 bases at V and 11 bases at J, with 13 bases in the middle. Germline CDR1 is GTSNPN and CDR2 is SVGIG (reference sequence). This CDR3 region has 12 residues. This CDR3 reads CAWSVTRREQYF. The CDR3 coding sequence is TGTGCCTGGAGTGTAACCCGAAGGGAGCAGTACTTC.

The chain's CDR3 is CAWSGTGRKTQYF. The CDR3 DNA follows: TGTGCCTGGTCCGGGACAGGGAGGAAGACCCAGTACTTC. J is TRBJ2-5 and V is TRBV30, with 9 bases fitting TRBD1. V shed 5 bases, J shed 6 bases, and the junction held 7 bases outside the gene matches. The CDR3 sequence is 13 residues long. CDR1 GTSNPN and CDR2 SVGIG come from the germline V gene (reference sequence).

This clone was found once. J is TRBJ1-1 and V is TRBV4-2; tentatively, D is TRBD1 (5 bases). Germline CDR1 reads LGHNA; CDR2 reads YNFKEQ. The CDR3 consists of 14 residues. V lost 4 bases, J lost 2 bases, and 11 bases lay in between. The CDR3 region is CASSPWGVNTEAFF. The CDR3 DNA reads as TGTGCCAGCAGCCCCTGGGGGGTAAACACTGAAGCTTTCTTT.

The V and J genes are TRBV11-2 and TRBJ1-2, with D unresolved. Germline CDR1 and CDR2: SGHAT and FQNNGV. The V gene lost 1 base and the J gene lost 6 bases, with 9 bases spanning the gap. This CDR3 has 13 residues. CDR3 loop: CASSLVREHGYTF. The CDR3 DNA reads TGTGCCAGCAGCTTAGTGAGGGAACATGGCTACACCTTC.

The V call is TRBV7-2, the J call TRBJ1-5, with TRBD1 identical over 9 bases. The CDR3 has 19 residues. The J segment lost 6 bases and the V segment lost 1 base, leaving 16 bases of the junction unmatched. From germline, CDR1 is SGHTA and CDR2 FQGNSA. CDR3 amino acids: CASSLGVPYGTGRGQPQHF. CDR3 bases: TGTGCCAGCAGCTTAGGGGTCCCTTACGGGACAGGGCGAGGTCAGCCCCAGCATTTT.

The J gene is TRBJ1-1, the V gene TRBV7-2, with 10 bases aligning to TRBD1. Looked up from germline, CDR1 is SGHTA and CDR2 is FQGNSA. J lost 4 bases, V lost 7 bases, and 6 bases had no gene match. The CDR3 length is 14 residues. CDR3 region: CASTLTGGLTEAFF. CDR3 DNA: TGTGCCAGCACCCTGACAGGGGGCCTCACTGAAGCTTTCTTT.

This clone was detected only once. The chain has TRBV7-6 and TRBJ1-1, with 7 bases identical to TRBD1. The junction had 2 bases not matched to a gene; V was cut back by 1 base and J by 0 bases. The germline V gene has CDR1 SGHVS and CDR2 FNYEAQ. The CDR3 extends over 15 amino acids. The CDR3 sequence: CASSLGGTVNTEAFF. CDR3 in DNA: TGTGCCAGCAGCTTAGGAGGGACAGTGAACACTGAAGCTTTCTTT.

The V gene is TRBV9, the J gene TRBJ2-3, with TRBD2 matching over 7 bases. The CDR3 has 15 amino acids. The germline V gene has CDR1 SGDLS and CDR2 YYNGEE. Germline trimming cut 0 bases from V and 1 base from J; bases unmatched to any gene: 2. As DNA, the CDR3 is TGTGCCAGCAGCGTAGGGGGGAGGGGCACAGATACGCAGTATTTT. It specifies CASSVGGRGTDTQYF.

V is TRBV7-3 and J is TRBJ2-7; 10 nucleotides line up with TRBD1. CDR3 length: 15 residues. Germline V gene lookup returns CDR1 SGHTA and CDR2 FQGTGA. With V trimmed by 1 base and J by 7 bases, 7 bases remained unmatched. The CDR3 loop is CASSLMTGGKSEQYF. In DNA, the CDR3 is TGTGCCAGCAGCTTAATGACAGGGGGCAAAAGTGAGCAGTACTTC. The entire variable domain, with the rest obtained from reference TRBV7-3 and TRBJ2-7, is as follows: GAGVSQTPSNKVTEKGKYVELRCDPISGHTALYWYRQSLGQGPEFLIYFQGTGAADDSGLPNDRFFAVRPEGSVSTLKIQRTERGDSAVYLCASSLMTGGKSEQYFGPGTRLTVT.

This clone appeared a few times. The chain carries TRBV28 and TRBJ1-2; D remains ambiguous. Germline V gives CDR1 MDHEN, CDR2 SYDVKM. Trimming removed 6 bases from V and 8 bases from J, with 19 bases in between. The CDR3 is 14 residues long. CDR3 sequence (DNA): TGTGCCAGCAGCCCCCCGTTAGCGTCTGGGGGCTACACCTTC. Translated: CASSPPLASGGYTF.

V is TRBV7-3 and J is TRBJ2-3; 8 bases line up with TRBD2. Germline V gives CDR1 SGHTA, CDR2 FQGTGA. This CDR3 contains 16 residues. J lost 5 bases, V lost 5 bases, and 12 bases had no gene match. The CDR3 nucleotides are TGTGCCAGCAGCCCCCTCGGGGTTGCGGGGGGAGATACGCAGTATTTT. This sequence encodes CASSPLGVAGGDTQYF. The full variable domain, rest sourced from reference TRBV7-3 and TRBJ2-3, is GAGVSQTPSNKVTEKGKYVELRCDPISGHTALYWYRQSLGQGPEFLIYFQGTGAADDSGLPNDRFFAVRPEGSVSTLKIQRTERGDSAVYLCASSPLGVAGGDTQYFGPGTRLTVL.

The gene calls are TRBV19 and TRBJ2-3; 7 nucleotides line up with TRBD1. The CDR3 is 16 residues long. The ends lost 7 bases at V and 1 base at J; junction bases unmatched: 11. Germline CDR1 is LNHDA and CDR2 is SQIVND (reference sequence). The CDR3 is CASTRQGVSGTDTQYF. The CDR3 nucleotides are TGTGCCAGTACCCGACAGGGAGTATCCGGCACAGATACGCAGTATTTT.

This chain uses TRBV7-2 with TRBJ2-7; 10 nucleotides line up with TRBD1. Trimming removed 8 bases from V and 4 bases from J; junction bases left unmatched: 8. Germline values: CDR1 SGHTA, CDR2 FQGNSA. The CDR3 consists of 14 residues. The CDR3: CASSRQGAPYEQYF. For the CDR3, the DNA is TGTGCCAGCTCACGACAGGGGGCCCCTTACGAGCAGTACTTC. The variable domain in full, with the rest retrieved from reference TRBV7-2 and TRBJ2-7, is GAGVSQSPSNKVTEKGKDVELRCDPISGHTALYWYRQSLGQGLEFLIYFQGNSAPDKSGLPSDRFSAERTGGSVSTLTIQRTQQEDSAVYLCASSRQGAPYEQYFGPGTRLTVT.

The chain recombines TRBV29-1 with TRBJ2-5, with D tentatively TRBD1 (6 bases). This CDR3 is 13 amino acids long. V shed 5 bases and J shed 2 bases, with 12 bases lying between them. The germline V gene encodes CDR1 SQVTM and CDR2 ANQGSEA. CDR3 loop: CSVRPDSQETQYF. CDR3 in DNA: TGCAGCGTTCGTCCGGACAGTCAAGAGACCCAGTACTTC.

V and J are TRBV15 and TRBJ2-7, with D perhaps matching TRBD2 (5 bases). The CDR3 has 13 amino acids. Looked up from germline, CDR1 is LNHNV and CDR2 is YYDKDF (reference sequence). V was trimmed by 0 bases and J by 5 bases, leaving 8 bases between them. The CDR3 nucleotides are TGTGCCACCAGCAGAGACCCCGGGAACGAGCAGTACTTC. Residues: CATSRDPGNEQYF.

The CDR3 DNA sequence: TGTGCCAGCAGTGAATCCGGCAGGGTCAATTCACCCCTCCACTTT. This codes for CASSESGRVNSPLHF. This chain connects TRBV6-1 to TRBJ1-6, with a weak D call TRBD1 (5 bases). V was cut by 2 bases and J by 7 bases, with 12 bases left in between. CDR3 size: 15 residues. Germline CDR1 is MNHNS and CDR2 is SASEGT.

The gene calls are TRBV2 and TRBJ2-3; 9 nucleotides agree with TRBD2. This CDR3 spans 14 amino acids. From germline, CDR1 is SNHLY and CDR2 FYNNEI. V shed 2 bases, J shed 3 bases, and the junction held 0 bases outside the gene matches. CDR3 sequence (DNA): TGTGCCAGCAGTGAAAGCGGGGGGACAGATACGCAGTATTTT. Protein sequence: CASSESGGTDTQYF.

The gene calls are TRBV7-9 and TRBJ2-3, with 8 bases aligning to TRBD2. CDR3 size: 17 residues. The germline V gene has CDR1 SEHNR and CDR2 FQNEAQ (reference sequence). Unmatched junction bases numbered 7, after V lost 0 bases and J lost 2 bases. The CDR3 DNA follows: TGTGCCAGCAGCTTAGCGCCACTAGCGGCCTACACAGATACGCAGTATTTT. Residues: CASSLAPLAAYTDTQYF.